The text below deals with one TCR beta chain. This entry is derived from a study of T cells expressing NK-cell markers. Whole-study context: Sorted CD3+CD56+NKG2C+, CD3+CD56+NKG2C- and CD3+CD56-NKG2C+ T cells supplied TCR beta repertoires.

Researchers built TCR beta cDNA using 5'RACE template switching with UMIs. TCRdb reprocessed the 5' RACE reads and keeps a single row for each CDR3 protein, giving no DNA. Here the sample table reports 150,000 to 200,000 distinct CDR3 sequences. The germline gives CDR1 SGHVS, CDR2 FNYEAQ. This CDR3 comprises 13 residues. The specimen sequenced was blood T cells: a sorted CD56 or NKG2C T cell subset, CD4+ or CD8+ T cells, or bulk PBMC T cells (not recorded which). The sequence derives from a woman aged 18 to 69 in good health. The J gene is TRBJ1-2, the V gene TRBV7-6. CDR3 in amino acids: CASSLAVDYGYTF.